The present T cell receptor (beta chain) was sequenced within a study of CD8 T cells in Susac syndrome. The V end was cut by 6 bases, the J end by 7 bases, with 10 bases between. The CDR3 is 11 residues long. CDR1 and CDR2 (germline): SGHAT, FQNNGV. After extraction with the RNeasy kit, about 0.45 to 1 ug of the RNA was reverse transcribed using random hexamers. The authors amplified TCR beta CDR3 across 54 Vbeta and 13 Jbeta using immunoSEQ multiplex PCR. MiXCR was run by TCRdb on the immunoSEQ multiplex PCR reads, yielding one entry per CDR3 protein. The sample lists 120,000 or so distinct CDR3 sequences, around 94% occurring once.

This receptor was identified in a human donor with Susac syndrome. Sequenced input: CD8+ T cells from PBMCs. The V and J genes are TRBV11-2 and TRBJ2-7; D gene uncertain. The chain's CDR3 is CASRYGAEQYF. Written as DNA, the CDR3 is TGTGCCAGCAGATACGGAGCGGAGCAGTACTTC.